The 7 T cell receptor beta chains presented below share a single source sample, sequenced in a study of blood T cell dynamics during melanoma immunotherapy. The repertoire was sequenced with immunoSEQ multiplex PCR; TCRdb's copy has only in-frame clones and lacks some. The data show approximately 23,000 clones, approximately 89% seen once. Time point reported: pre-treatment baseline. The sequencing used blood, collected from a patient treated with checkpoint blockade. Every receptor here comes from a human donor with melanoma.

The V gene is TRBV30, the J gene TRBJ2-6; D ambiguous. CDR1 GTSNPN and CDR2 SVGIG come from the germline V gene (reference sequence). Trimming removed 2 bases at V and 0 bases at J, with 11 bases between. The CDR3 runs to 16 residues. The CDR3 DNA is TGTGCCTGGAGTAGGTTCAGCTTCTCTGGGGCCAACGTCCTGACTTTC. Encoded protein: CAWSRFSFSGANVLTF.

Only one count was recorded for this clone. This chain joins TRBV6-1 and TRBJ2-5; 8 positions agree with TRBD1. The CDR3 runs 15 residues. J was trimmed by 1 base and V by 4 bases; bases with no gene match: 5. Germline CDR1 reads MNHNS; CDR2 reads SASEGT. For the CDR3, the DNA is TGTGCCAGCAGTGGGGGGACAGGCCCCCAAGAGACCCAGTACTTC. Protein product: CASSGGTGPQETQYF.

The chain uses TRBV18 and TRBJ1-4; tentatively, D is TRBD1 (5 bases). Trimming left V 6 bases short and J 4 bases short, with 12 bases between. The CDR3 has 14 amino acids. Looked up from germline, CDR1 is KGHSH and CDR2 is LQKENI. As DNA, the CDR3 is TGTGCCAGCTCCCTCGGGACGGGTAATGAAAAACTGTTTTTT. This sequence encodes CASSLGTGNEKLFF. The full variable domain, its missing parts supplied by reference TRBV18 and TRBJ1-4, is NAGVMQNPRHLVRRRGQEARLRCSPMKGHSHVYWYRQLPEEGLKFMVYLQKENIIDESGMPKERFSAEFPKEGPSILRIQQVVRGDSAAYFCASSLGTGNEKLFFGSGTQLSVL.

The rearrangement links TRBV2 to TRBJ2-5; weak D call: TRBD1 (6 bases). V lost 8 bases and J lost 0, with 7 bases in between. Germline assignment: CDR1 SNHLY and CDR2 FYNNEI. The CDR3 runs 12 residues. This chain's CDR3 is CASQGYQETQYF. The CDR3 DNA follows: TGTGCCAGCCAGGGGTACCAAGAGACCCAGTACTTC. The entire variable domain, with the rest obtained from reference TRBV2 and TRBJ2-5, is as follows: EPEVTQTPSHQVTQMGQEVILRCVPISNHLYFYWYRQILGQKVEFLVSFYNNEISEKSEIFDDQFSVERPDGSNFTLKIRSTKLEDSAMYFCASQGYQETQYFGPGTRLLVL.

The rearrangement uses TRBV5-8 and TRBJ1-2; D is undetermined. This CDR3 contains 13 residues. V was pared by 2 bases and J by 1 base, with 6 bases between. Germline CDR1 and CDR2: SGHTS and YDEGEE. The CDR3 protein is CASSFDINYGYTF. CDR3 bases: TGTGCCAGCAGCTTCGACATTAACTATGGCTACACCTTC.

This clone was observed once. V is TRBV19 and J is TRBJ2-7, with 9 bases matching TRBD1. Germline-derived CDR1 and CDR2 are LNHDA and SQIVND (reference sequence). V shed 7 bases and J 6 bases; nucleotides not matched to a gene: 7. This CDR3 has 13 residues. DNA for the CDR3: TGTGCCAGTACCAGGACAGGGGTGGGCGAGCAGTACTTC. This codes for CASTRTGVGEQYF.

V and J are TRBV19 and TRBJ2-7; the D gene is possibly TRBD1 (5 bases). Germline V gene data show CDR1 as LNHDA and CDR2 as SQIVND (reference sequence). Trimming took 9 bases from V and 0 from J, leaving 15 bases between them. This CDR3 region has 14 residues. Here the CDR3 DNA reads TGTGCCAGCAGAGACCCAGGGAACTCCTACGAGCAGTACTTC. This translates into CASRDPGNSYEQYF.